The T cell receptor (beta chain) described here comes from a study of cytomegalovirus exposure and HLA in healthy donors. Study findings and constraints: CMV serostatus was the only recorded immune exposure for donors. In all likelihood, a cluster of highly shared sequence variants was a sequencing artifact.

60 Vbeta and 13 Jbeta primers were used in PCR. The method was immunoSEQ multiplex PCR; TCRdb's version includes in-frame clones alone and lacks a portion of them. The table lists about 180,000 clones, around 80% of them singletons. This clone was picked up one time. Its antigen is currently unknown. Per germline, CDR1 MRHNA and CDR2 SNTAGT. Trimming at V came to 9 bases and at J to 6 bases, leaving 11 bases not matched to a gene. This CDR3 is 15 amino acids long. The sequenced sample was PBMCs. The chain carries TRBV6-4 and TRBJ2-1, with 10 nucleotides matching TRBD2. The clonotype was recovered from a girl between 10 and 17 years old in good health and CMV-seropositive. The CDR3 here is CARRATSGITNEQFF. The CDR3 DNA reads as TGTGCCAGAAGAGCCACTAGCGGGATTACCAATGAGCAGTTCTTC.